This T cell receptor (beta chain) was sequenced in a study of shared clonotypes between healthy human individuals (dated by TCRdb to between 2020 and 2021). Regarding the research as a whole: Three men and two women, aged 18 to 49 years, made up the cohort. Per donor, three plates each were used for CD4 naive and CD4 memory, two for CD8 naive, and one for CD8 memory. Blood TCR repertoires of roughly five healthy adults were deeply sequenced to estimate repertoire size and the extent of clonotype sharing between individuals. To increase sequencing depth and limit assay-specific biases, TCR repertoire library preparation and sequencing were carried out by different laboratories using diverse techniques. Each donor's leukapheresis produced roughly between roughly 0.85 and 9 billion PBMCs. What the research found in general, with its limitations: About 4.5% of naive CD4, 3.5% of naive CD8, approximately 2% of memory CD4, and about 0.4% of memory CD8 clonotypes were shared across several donors. Incomplete sequencing was indicated by rarefaction of sorted-subset datasets, despite the large sequencing depth. Based on pairwise subsampling, the degree of clonotype sharing among donors was expected to be affected by sequencing depth. The genetic and exposure-history diversity represented was limited by the small number of donors. Naive subsets generally had larger estimated clonotype richness than memory subsets. Sampling was restricted to blood, and TCR repertoires in tissue are likely to differ from TCR repertoires in blood. Compared with non-shared clonotypes, clonotypes shared by all four sorted-subset donors had higher generation probabilities.

With regard to this clone: Its binding antigen is unknown. The sample holds no much larger clone one base away, and base qualities are not on file.

Taken from the germline V gene (reference sequence), the CDR1 and CDR2 loops are SEHNR and FQNEAQ. Cut back by 6 bases and 1 base, the V and J ends lie 9 bases apart. The CDR3 numbers 13 residues from cysteine through phenylalanine. The DNA shown is the 39-base CDR3, in frame from base 1. For the CD8 naive samples, CD45RO-negative cells were positively selected for CCR7, yielding a CD45RA+CCR7+ population from which TemRA cells were excluded. The donors were healthy, HIV-negative adults who had no recently reported acute infections or vaccinations. Every donor was a Caucasian adult living in Nashville, Tennessee, USA. Blood was collected by leukapheresis, and PBMCs were isolated by Ficoll-Histopaque density gradient centrifugation and then cryopreserved in liquid nitrogen vapor phase. Purity and quantity of every magnetically sorted T cell population were checked by analytical flow cytometry. Genomic DNA was isolated from every sorted fraction and measured by UV absorbance on a Nanodrop 2000c.

Using the deep immunoSEQ assay, multiplex PCR amplified TCR CDR3 regions from genomic DNA. Extracted genomic DNA from each cell subset was spread evenly across all wells of several immunoSEQ 96-well plates, with each plate serving as a replicate. Each replicate PCR for sorted subsets received around 200 ng genomic DNA, equal to some 32,000 T cell genomes. Purified libraries were quantified with a Qubit 3.0 fluorometer, sized on a Bioanalyzer 2100, and re-quantified with the KAPA Library Quantification kit. A separate single-read 150-cycle Illumina NextSeq 550 flow cell was used to sequence each immunoSEQ 96-well plate. Turning to the authors' computational methods: Because only junctional sequences without quality scores were contained in the immunoSEQ output, filtering matching that applied to full-length reads could not be performed. To assign V/J genes and CDR3, sequences were annotated using PyIR, a Python wrapper for IgBLAST v1.9, with IMGT germline references. Reads were removed for weak V/J assignments (E-value above 1e-6), missing CDR3, stop codons, out-of-frame junctions, or ambiguous translated residues. V3J clonotypes were defined as sequences sharing an identical inferred V gene, J gene, and CDR3 amino acid sequence. Percentage overlap between repertoires was calculated by dividing the number of shared unique clonotypes by the size of the smaller repertoire. Richness of each repertoire was evaluated using RTK rarefaction, the Chao1 estimator, and Recon v2.1 estimates of unobserved clonotypes. OLGA was used to compute generation probabilities for all TCRbeta clonotypes that the gDNA method yielded from a few donors. This immuneACCESS table, as held by TCRdb, lists in-frame sequences with V and J called but not all clones. Of the missing ones, under half trace to an unresolved V gene in checked studies; the others have no known cause. V, J and clone size reflect that table, while D and trimming were determined from the DNA. This sample is represented by about 2.1 million clones; just over 90% of them were singletons. About 1.7% of the sample is in the top ten clones.

The receptor's source is a man aged 18 to 29 in good health. Some clones in this sample may be carry-over from other donors' samples. Recombination joined TRBV7-9 with TRBJ1-2; no D gene is confidently identified. The sample was naive CD8+ T cells from PBMCs. Read against the paper, the sample's cell subset or site label means: CD45RA+CCR7+. CDR3 reads: CASRDGINYGYTF. The nucleotide sequence is given as TGTGCCAGCAGGGACGGGATTAACTATGGCTACACCTTC.